The 5 T cell receptor beta chains below all came from one sample that was sequenced in a study of blood T cell repertoires in COVID-19. Assay: immunoSEQ multiplex PCR; the TCRdb copy retains only in-frame clones and omits some. The sample has some 120,000 clones, roughly 86% seen once. What was sequenced was peripheral blood. The origin of the receptors is a human donor in a cohort sampled during active COVID-19.

As for this clone: A read error may produce the germline difference seen at one junction end. V and J are TRBV5-6 and TRBJ2-5, with a weak D call TRBD1 (6 bases). In germline, CDR1 is SGHDT, CDR2 YYEEEE. The CDR3 consists of 16 residues. Here the CDR3 reads CASSLGVGQKGETQYF. CDR3 sequence (DNA): TGTGCCAGCAGTTTGGGAGTCGGACAGAAAGGAGAGACCCAGTACTTC.

This chain connects TRBV5-1 to TRBJ2-2; TRBD2 might be the D (6 bases). V lost 4 bases and J lost 5, with 15 bases in between. The CDR3 has 15 amino acids. Looked up from germline, CDR1 is SGHRS and CDR2 is YFSETQ. CDR3 DNA sequence: TGCGCCAGCAGCCGCCAAGGAGGGAGGACCGGGGAGCTGTTTTTT. This codes for CASSRQGGRTGELFF.

This sequence joins TRBV19 and TRBJ2-5; 15 nucleotides line up with TRBD2. Trimming took 4 bases from V and 5 from J; bases not matched to a gene: 5. The CDR3 contains 16 residues. Germline V lookup: CDR1 LNHDA, CDR2 SQIVND (reference sequence). CDR3 nucleotides: TGTGCCAGTAGTACGGGACTAGCGGGGGGTTCGGAGACCCAGTACTTC. This encodes CASSTGLAGGSETQYF.

The chain joins TRBV29-1 to TRBJ2-4; a possible D gene is TRBD1 (6 bases). This CDR3 comprises 16 residues. Trimming took off 2 bases at V and 8 bases at J, with 22 bases between the two ends. Germline V gene lookup returns CDR1 SQVTM and CDR2 ANQGSEA. DNA of the CDR3: TGCAGCGTTGAACCAGTGAAGGGGGTCGGGAAGGACATTCAGTACTTC. Encoded protein: CSVEPVKGVGKDIQYF.

CDR3 DNA sequence: TGTGCCAGCGGAGGGGTACTCTATGGCTACACCTTC. Translation: CASGGVLYGYTF. The V gene is TRBV28, the J gene TRBJ1-2; perhaps TRBD1 as D (5 bases). Trimming removed 8 bases from V and 4 bases from J, with 11 bases in between. This CDR3 contains 12 residues. The germline CDR1 and CDR2 sequences are MDHEN and SYDVKM.